The clone carrying this TCR beta chain was observed a few times. Antigen specificity is unknown. This sample was taken from a study of identical twins. General study results and limits: Twins shared out-of-frame alpha sequences with excess low generation probability. Partly confounded zero-insertion analyses could result from invariant MAIT and iNKT cells. Findings depended on cross-sectional statistics rather than tracking the same donors.

The CDR3 covers 15 residues. The V gene lost 0 bases and the J gene lost 1 base, with 10 bases spanning the gap. Germline V gene sequence: CDR1 SGDLS, CDR2 YYNGEE. TCRdb used MiXCR to reprocess the 5' RACE reads, holding one entry per CDR3 protein. The repertoire holds approximately 680,000 distinct CDR3 sequences, less than 9% seen once, with roughly 1.6% in the top ten. The same specimen was also included in a second study, on yellow fever vaccine responses in identical twins. That report notes: Twins' T cell vaccine responses reportedly looked partly convergent, partly personalized.

The clonotype was recovered from a woman aged 18-35 years in good health. The sequenced sample consisted of PBMCs. The chain couples TRBV9 to TRBJ2-5, with D hard to call. The CDR3 protein is CASSVEERPQETQYF. The CDR3 DNA follows: TGTGCCAGCAGCGTAGAGGAACGTCCCCAAGAGACCCAGTACTTC.